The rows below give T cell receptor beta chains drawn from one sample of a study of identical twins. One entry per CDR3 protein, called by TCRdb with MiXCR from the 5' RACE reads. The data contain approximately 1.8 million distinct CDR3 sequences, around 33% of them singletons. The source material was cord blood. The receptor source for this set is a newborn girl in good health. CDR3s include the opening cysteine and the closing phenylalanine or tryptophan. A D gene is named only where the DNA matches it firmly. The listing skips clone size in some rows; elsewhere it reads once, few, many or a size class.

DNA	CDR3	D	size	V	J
TGTGCCAGCAGCCAAGGGGGCCATAGCAATCAGCCCCAGCATTTT	CASSQGGHSNQPQHF	-	few	TRBV3-1	TRBJ1-5
TGTGCCAGCAGCCAAGCTGGGACTAAAGATCAGACCCAGTACTTC	CASSQAGTKDQTQYF	TRBD2	many	TRBV4-2	TRBJ2-5
TGTGCCAGCAGCTTATTTGGCAACGAGCAGTACTTC	CASSLFGNEQYF	-	many	TRBV11-2	TRBJ2-7
TGCAGTGCAGAAAAATCTACAGGGCGCCTGTTCAATCAGCCCCAGCATTTT	CSAEKSTGRLFNQPQHF	-	-	TRBV20-1	TRBJ1-5
TGCGCCAGCAGCCCGGGACAGGGGGCGCGAAGTTATGGCTACACCTTC	CASSPGQGARSYGYTF	TRBD1	-	TRBV5-1	TRBJ1-2
TGTGCCAGCAGTGACTCCGGGACTCCCTCCATCGAGCAGTACTTC	CASSDSGTPSIEQYF	-	-	TRBV6-1	TRBJ2-7
TGCAGCGAGGGGCGTTTGGGACAGGGTCCAGATACGCAGTATTTT	CSEGRLGQGPDTQYF	TRBD1	many	TRBV29-1	TRBJ2-3
TGTGCCAGCAAGGGACCCGGGACAGAGAACACTGAAGCTTTCTTT	CASKGPGTENTEAFF	TRBD1	-	TRBV2	TRBJ1-1
TGTGCCAGCAGCTTGGGGACAGGGGGATACACTGAAGCTTTCTTT	CASSLGTGGYTEAFF	TRBD1	many	TRBV5-5	TRBJ1-1
TGTGCCACCAGTGCCAGGGATAATTCACCCCTCCACTTT	CATSARDNSPLHF	-	-	TRBV24-1	TRBJ1-6
TGTGCCAGCGTGGGACTGCACTACAATGAGCAGTTCTTC	CASVGLHYNEQFF	-	-	TRBV6-6	TRBJ2-1
TGTGCCAGCAGCCAAGTCCTTGACACCTACGAGCAGTACTTC	CASSQVLDTYEQYF	-	-	TRBV4-2	TRBJ2-7